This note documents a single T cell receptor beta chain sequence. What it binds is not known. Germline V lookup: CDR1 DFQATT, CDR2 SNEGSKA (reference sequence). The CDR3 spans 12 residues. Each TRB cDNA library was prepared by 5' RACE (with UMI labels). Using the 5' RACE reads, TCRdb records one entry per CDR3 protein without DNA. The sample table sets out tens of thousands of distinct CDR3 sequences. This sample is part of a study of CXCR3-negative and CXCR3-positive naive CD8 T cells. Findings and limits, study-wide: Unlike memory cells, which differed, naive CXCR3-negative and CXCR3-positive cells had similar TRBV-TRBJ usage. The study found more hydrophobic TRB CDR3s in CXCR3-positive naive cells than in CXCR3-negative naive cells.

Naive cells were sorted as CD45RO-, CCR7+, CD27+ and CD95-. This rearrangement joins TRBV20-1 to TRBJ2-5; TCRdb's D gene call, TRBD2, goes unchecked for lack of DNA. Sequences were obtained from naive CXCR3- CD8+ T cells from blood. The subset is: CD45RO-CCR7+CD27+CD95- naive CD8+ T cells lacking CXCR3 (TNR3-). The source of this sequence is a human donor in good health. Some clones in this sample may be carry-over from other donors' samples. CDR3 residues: CSALDRTETQYF.